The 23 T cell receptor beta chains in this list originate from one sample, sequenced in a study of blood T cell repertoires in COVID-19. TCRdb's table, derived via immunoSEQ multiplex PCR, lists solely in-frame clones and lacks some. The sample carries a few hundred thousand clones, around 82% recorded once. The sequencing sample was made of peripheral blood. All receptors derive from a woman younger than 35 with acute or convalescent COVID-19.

The CDR3 reads CASSDPAGYAFF. CDR3 sequence (DNA): TGTGCCAGCTCTGACCCCGCAGGGTACGCTTTCTTT. This chain connects TRBV18 to TRBJ1-1; tentatively, D is TRBD1 (5 bases). Germline V gives CDR1 KGHSH, CDR2 LQKENI. V was pared by 6 bases and J by 11 bases, with 16 bases between. This CDR3 region has 12 residues. Supplemented by reference TRBV18 and TRBJ1-1, the full variable domain reads NAGVMQNPRHLVRRRGQEARLRCSPMKGHSHVYWYRQLPEEGLKFMVYLQKENIIDESGMPKERFSAEFPKEGPSILRIQQVVRGDSAAYFCASSDPAGYAFFGQGTRLTVV.

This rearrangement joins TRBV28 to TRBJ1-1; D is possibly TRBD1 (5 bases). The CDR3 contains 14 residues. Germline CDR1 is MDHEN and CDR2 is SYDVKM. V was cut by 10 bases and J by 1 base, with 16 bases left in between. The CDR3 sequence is CATVGGVTNTEAFF. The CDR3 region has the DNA TGTGCCACCGTGGGAGGGGTCACGAACACTGAAGCTTTCTTT.

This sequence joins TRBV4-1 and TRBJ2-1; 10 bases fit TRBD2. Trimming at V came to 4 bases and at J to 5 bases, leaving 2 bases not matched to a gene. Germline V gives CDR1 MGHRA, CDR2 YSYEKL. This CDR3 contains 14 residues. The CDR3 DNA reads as TGCGCCAGCAGCCGAGGACTAGCGGACAATGAGCAGTTCTTC. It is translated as CASSRGLADNEQFF.

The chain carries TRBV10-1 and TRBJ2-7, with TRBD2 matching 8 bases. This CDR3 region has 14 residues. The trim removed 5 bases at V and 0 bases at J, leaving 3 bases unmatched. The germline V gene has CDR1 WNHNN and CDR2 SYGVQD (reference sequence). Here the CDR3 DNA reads TGCGCCAGCAGTCCCGGACTAGCCTCCTACGAGCAGTACTTC. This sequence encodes CASSPGLASYEQYF.

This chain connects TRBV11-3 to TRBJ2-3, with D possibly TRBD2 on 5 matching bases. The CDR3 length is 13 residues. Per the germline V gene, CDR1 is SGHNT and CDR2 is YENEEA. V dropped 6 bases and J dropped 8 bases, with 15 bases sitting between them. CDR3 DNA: TGTGCCAGCAGATCGAACGAGGGAAGTACGCAGTATTTT. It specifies CASRSNEGSTQYF. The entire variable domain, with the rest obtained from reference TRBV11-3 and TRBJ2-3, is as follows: EAGVVQSPRYKIIEKKQPVAFWCNPISGHNTLYWYLQNLGQGPELLIRYENEEAVDDSQLPKDRFSAERLKGVDSTLKIQPAELGDSAVYLCASRSNEGSTQYFGPGTRLTVL.

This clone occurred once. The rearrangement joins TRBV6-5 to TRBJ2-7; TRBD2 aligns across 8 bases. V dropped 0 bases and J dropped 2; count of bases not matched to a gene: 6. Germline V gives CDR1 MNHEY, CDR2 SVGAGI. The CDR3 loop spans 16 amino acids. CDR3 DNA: TGTGCCAGCAGTTACTCTTCCGGGGGGGGAGCCTACGAGCAGTACTTC. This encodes CASSYSSGGGAYEQYF.

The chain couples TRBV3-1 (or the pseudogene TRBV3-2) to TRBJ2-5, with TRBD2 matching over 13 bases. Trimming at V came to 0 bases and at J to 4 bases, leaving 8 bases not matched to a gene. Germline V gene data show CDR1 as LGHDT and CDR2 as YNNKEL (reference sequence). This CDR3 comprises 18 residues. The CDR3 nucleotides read TGTGCCAGCAGCCAAGAACCCCGACTAGCGGGAGGTCGAGAGACCCAGTACTTC. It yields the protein CASSQEPRLAGGRETQYF.

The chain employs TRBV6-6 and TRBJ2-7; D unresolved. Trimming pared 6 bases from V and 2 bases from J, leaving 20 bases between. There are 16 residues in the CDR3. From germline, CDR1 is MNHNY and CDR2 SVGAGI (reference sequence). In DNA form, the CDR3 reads TGTGCCAGCAGCCTTCCCCCCGGGTCCTATCCCTACGAGCAGTACTTC. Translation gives CASSLPPGSYPYEQYF.

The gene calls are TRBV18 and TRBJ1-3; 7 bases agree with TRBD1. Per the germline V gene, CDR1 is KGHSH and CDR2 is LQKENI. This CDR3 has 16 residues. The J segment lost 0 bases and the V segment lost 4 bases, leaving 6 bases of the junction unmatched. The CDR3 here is CASSLWDRYSGNTIYF. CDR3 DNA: TGTGCCAGCTCACTTTGGGACAGATACTCTGGAAACACCATATATTTT.

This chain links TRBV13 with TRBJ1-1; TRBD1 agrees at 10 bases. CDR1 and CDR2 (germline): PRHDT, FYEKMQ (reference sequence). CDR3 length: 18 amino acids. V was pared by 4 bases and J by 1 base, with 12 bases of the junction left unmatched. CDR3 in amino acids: CASSSTASWDRGNTEAFF. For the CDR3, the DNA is TGTGCCAGCAGCTCCACCGCCTCTTGGGACAGGGGGAACACTGAAGCTTTCTTT.

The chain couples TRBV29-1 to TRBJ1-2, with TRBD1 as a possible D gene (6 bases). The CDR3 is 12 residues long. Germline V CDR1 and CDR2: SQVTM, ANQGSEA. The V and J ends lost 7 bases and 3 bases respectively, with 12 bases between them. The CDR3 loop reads CSGGGQYYGYTF. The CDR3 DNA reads TGCAGCGGGGGAGGACAGTACTATGGCTACACCTTC.

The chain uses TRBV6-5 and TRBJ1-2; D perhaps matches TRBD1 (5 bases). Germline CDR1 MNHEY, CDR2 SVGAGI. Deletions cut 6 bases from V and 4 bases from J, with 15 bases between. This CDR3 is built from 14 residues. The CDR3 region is CASRVDPQAYGYTF. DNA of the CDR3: TGTGCCAGCAGAGTGGACCCACAGGCCTATGGCTACACCTTC.

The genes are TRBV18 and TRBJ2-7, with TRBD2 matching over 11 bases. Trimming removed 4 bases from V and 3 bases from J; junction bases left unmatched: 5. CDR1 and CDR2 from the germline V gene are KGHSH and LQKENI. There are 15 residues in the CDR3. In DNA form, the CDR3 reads TGTGCCAGCTCACGAACCGGGACTAGCGGCTACGAGCAGTACTTC. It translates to CASSRTGTSGYEQYF.

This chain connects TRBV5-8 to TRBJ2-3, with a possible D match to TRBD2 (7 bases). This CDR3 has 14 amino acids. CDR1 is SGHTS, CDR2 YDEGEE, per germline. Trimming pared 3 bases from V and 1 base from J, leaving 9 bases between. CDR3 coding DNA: TGTGCCAGCAGCTCGGGGGGCCGCACAGATACGCAGTATTTT. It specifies CASSSGGRTDTQYF. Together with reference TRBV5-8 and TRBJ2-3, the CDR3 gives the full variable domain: EAGVTQSPTHLIKTRGQQATLRCSPISGHTSVYWYQQALGLGLQFLLWYDEGEERNRGNFPPRFSGRQFPNYSSELNVNALELEDSALYLCASSSGGRTDTQYFGPGTRLTVL.

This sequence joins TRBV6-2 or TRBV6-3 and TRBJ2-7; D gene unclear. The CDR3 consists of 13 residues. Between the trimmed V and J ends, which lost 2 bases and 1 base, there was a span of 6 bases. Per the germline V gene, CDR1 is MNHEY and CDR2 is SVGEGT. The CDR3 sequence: CASSYDTSYEQYF. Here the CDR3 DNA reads TGTGCCAGCAGTTACGACACTTCCTACGAGCAGTACTTC.

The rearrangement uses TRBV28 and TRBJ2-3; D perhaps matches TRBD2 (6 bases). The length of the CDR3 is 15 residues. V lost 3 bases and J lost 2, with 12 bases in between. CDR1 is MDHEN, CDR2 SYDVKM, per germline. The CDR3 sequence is CASSLLAGFTDTQYF. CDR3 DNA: TGTGCCAGCAGTTTGTTGGCGGGGTTCACAGATACGCAGTATTTT.

CDR3 sequence (DNA): TGCAGCGCACTTGGACTAGACATCTACGAGCAGTACTTC. Translation: CSALGLDIYEQYF. The genes are TRBV29-1 and TRBJ2-7; 7 bases agree with TRBD2. The ends lost 7 bases at V and 3 bases at J; junction bases unmatched: 9. The CDR3 loop spans 13 amino acids. CDR1 and CDR2 from the germline V gene are SQVTM and ANQGSEA.

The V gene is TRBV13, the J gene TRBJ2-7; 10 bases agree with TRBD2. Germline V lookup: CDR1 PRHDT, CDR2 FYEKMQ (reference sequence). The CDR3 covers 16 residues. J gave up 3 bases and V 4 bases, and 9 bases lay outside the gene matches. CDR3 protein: CASSSPSSGSLYEQYF. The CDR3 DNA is TGTGCCAGCAGCTCCCCGTCTAGCGGGAGTCTCTACGAGCAGTACTTC.

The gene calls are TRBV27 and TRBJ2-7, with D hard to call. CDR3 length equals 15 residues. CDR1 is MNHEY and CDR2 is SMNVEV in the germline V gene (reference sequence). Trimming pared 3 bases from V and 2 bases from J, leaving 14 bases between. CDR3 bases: TGTGCCAGCAGTTTTTCGTTAGGCGGCCCCTACGAGCAGTACTTC. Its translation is CASSFSLGGPYEQYF.

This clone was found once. CDR3 loop: CASSRSLQGIGTQYF. In DNA, the CDR3 is TGTGCCAGCAGTAGGAGTTTACAGGGTATAGGGACCCAGTACTTC. V is TRBV6-5 and J is TRBJ2-5, with D tentatively TRBD1 (6 bases). CDR3 size: 15 residues. The germline V gene has CDR1 MNHEY and CDR2 SVGAGI. The V end was cut by 5 bases, the J end by 7 bases, with 20 bases between.

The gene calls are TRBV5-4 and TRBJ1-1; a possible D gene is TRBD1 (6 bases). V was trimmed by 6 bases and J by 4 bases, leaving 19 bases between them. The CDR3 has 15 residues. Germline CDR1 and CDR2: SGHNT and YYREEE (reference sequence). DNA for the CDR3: TGTGCCAGCACCCCGTCCGGGGGGCTGCGCACTGAAGCTTTCTTT. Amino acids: CASTPSGGLRTEAFF.

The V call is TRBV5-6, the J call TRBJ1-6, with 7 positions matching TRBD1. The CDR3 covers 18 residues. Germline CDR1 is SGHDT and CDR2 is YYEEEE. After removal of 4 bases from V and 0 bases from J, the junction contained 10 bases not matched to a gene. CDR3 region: CASSGGTASSSYNSPLHF. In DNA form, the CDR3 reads TGTGCCAGCAGCGGAGGGACAGCCAGTTCCTCCTATAATTCACCCCTCCACTTT.

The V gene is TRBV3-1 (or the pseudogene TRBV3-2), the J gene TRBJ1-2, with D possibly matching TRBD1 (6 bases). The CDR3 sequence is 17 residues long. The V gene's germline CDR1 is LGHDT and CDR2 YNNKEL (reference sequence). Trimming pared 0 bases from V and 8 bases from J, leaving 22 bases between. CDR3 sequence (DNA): TGTGCCAGCAGCCAAGATAGGGGTACAGGGACCCCTCGGGGCTACACCTTC. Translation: CASSQDRGTGTPRGYTF.